This record looks at one T cell receptor beta chain sequence and its context. Its antigen remains unidentified. These data come from a study of cytomegalovirus exposure and HLA in healthy donors. Both 60 Vbeta primers and 13 Jbeta primers went into the PCR. Here immunoSEQ multiplex PCR was the method, and the copy in TCRdb shows in-frame clones only, minus some. The sample holds 95,000 to 110,000 clones. Germline CDR1 reads GTSNPN; CDR2 reads SVGIG (reference sequence). Trimming at V came to 6 bases and at J to 0 bases, leaving 14 bases not matched to a gene. This CDR3 spans 18 amino acids. Study results and limitations: TCR beta V- and J-gene trimming, according to a later analysis, was linked to a missense DCLRE1C variant. Presence/absence analysis assumed near-uniform sequencing depth across donors. It emerged from a later analysis that several of the most significant clusters appeared to be linked to common viral pathogens.

Sequencing was carried out using PBMCs. The clonotype was recovered from a man between 35 and 55 years old in good health and CMV-seronegative. The chain links TRBV30 to TRBJ1-5; TRBD1 matches at 10 bases. CDR3 protein: CACATGTGDPYSNQPQHF. The CDR3 region has the DNA TGTGCCTGTGCTACCGGGACAGGGGACCCTTATAGCAATCAGCCCCAGCATTTT.